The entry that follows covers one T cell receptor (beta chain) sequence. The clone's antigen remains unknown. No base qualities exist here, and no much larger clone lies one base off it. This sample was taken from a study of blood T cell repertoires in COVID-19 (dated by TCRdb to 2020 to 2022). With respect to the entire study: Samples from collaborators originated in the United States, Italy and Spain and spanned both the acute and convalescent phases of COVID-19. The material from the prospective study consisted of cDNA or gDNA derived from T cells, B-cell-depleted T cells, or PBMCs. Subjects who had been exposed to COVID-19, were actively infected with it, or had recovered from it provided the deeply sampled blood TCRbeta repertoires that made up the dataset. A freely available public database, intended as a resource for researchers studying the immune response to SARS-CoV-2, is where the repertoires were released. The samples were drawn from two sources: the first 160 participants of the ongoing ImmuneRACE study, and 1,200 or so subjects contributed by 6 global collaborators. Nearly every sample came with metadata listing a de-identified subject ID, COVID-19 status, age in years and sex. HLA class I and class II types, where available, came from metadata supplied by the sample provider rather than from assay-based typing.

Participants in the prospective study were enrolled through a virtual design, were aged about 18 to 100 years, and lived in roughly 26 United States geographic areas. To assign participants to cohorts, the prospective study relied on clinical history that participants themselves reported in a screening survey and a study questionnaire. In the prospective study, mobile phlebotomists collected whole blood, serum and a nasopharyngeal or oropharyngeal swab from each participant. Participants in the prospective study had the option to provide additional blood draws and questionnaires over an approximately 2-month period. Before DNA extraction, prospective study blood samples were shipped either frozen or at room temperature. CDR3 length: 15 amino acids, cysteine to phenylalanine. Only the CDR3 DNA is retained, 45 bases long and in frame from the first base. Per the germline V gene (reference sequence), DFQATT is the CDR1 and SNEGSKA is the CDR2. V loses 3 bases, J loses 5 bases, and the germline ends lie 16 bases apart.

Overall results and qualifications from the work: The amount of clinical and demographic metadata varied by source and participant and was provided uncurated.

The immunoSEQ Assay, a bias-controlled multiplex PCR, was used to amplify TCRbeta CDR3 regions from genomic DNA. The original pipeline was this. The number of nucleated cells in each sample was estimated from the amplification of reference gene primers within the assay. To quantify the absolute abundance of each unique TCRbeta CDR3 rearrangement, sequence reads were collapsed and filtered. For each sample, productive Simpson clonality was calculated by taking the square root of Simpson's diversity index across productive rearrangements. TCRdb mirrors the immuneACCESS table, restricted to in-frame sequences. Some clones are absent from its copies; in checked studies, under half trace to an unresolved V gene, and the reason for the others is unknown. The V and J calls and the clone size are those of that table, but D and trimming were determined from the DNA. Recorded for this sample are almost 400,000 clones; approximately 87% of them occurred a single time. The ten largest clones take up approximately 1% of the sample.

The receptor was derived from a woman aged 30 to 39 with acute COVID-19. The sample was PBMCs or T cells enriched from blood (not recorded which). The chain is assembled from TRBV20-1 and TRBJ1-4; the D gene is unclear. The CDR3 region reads CSASRRSGGNEKLFF. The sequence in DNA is TGCAGTGCTAGTCGCCGTTCGGGAGGGAATGAAAAACTGTTTTTT.